These T cell receptor beta chains were read from a single sample in a study of blood T cell repertoires in COVID-19. Produced via immunoSEQ multiplex PCR; TCRdb's table is partial and in-frame only. The table has approximately 20,000 clones, around 89% seen once. Specimen: peripheral blood. These receptors came from a human donor with active COVID-19. The donor label of this sample is uncertain. CDR3s include the opening cysteine and the closing phenylalanine or tryptophan. A D gene is named only where the DNA matches it firmly. Rows give clone size only sometimes, using once, few, many, or a class for an expanded clone.

abundance	d_gene	v_gene	j_gene	CDR3nt	CDR3aa
NA	TRBD1	TRBV3-1/TRBV3-2	TRBJ1-1	TGTGCCAGCAGCCAAGAGGGGACAGGTCGGGTCCTCACTGAAGCTTTCTTT	CASSQEGTGRVLTEAFF
NA	NA	TRBV6-1	TRBJ2-2	TGTGCCAGCAGTGGCCTGGGGCCCTCGAACACCGGGGAGCTGTTTTTT	CASSGLGPSNTGELFF
NA	NA	TRBV2	TRBJ1-3	TGTGCCAGCAGTGAAGATCAGATACAGTCTGGAAACACCATATATTTT	CASSEDQIQSGNTIYF
once	TRBD1	TRBV9	TRBJ2-2	TGTGCCAGCTCCCGGGGACAGGCGAACACCGGGGAGCTGTTTTTT	CASSRGQANTGELFF
NA	NA	TRBV12-3/TRBV12-4	TRBJ2-2	TGTGCCAGCACCCCGGTAACCGGGGAGCTGTTTTTT	CASTPVTGELFF
NA	NA	TRBV5-1	TRBJ2-7	TGCGCCAGCAGCATCAGGGGTCCGGGAGAGCAGTACTTC	CASSIRGPGEQYF
NA	TRBD1	TRBV7-2	TRBJ1-2	TGTGCCAGCAGCTTGGGGACAGAGTATGGCTACACCTTC	CASSLGTEYGYTF
NA	TRBD1	TRBV5-1	TRBJ1-3	TGCGCCAGCAGCGCCCCATCGGGACAGGTGGGCTCTGGAAACACCATATATTTT	CASSAPSGQVGSGNTIYF
NA	NA	TRBV21-1	TRBJ2-1	TGTGCCAGCAGCAAAGAAGGGGGACTAAGCGGGGTGTACAATGAGCAGTTCTTC	CASSKEGGLSGVYNEQFF
NA	TRBD1	TRBV5-5	TRBJ1-1	TGTGCCAGCAGCTGGACCCTAGGACAGGTCTCGAACACTGAAGCTTTCTTT	CASSWTLGQVSNTEAFF
NA	NA	TRBV28	TRBJ1-3	TGTGCCAGCAGTTTTGCCTCGGGGAGCTCTGGAAACACCATATATTTT	CASSFASGSSGNTIYF
NA	NA	TRBV18	TRBJ1-1	TGTGCCAGCTCACCAGAGACACCGATGAACACTGAAGCTTTCTTT	CASSPETPMNTEAFF
NA	NA	TRBV5-1	TRBJ2-3	TGCGCCAGCAGTCCTATGAGCACAGATACGCAGTATTTT	CASSPMSTDTQYF
NA	NA	TRBV2	TRBJ2-3	TGTGCCACCCCATCTGACAGCAGGGCAGATACGCAGTATTTT	CATPSDSRADTQYF
NA	NA	TRBV6-5	TRBJ1-6	TGTGCCAGTGGACTCAGCTCCTATAATTCACCCCTCCACTTT	CASGLSSYNSPLHF
NA	TRBD2	TRBV18	TRBJ2-5	TGTGCCAGCTCACCACAGGGAGGGGAGACCCAGTACTTC	CASSPQGGETQYF
NA	NA	TRBV3-1/TRBV3-2	TRBJ2-7	TGTGCCAGCAGCCAATCCGAGGGCTTCTCCTCCTACGAGCAGTACTTC	CASSQSEGFSSYEQYF
NA	NA	TRBV30	TRBJ1-4	TGTGCCTGGATACGGGAAACTGAAAAACTGTTTTTT	CAWIRETEKLFF
NA	TRBD1	TRBV28	TRBJ1-6	TGTGCCAGCAAAAGACAGGGTAATTCACCCCTCCACTTT	CASKRQGNSPLHF
NA	TRBD1	TRBV3-1/TRBV3-2	TRBJ2-7	TGTGCCAGCAGCCCGGGACAGGGGTGGTACGAGCAGTACTTC	CASSPGQGWYEQYF
few	NA	TRBV29-1	TRBJ2-5	TGCAGCGCCCTCGACAGGCGGGTGGGAGAGACCCAGTACTTC	CSALDRRVGETQYF
NA	NA	TRBV9	TRBJ2-1	TGTGCCAGCAGCGTAGATTCTGGCTCTTACAATGAGCAGTTCTTC	CASSVDSGSYNEQFF
once	NA	TRBV5-1	TRBJ2-7	TGCGCCAGCAGCCCGGGTTCTACCTTATACGAGCAGTACTTC	CASSPGSTLYEQYF
NA	TRBD2	TRBV18	TRBJ2-1	TGTGCCAGCTCACCACTAGCGGGAACTTCCAATGAGCAGTTCTTC	CASSPLAGTSNEQFF
NA	NA	TRBV2	TRBJ1-6	TGTGCCAGCACCGCCAGGGATTCACCCCTCCACTTT	CASTARDSPLHF
NA	NA	TRBV5-4	TRBJ1-3	TGTGCCAGCAGCCCAAAGGGGCCTGGAAACACCATATATTTT	CASSPKGPGNTIYF
NA	TRBD1	TRBV10-3	TRBJ1-1	TGTGCCATCAGAGCGACAGGGGGTGGCATGAACACTGAAGCTTTCTTT	CAIRATGGGMNTEAFF
NA	TRBD2	TRBV20-1	TRBJ2-1	TGCAGTGCTAGTAGCGGGAGAGGGTACAATGAGCAGTTCTTC	CSASSGRGYNEQFF
NA	NA	TRBV7-2	TRBJ2-5	TGTGCCAGCAGCTTCGGACTGGCTGGGGGGGAGACCCAGTACTTC	CASSFGLAGGETQYF
NA	NA	TRBV6-4	TRBJ1-2	TGTGCCAGCAGTGACTCTCGGGGTTTCGGCTACACCTTC	CASSDSRGFGYTF
NA	NA	TRBV20-1	TRBJ1-3	TGCAGTGCTAGATCCCAGGGGACCATATATTTT	CSARSQGTIYF
NA	NA	TRBV19	TRBJ2-3	TGTGCCACCCGGGGTTCCACAGATACGCAGTATTTT	CATRGSTDTQYF
NA	NA	TRBV24-1	TRBJ1-2	TGTGCCACCGCCCGGGTTAACTATGGCTACACCTTC	CATARVNYGYTF
NA	NA	TRBV1	TRBJ2-5	TGCACCAGCAGCCAACGCCCTAGCGGATGCAGTGTCGGAGAGACCCAGTACTTC	CTSSQRPSGCSVGETQYF
NA	NA	TRBV6-5	TRBJ2-7	TGTGCCAGCGCAGTAGACAGCTACGAGCAGTACTTC	CASAVDSYEQYF
NA	TRBD2	TRBV5-1	TRBJ2-5	TGCGCCACCCCAAAGGAAGCGGGAGGAGGGGAGACCCAGTACTTC	CATPKEAGGGETQYF
NA	NA	TRBV5-6	TRBJ2-7	TGTGCCAGCAGCCGGCAAAGTGTTCGGGACTTC	CASSRQSVRDF
once	NA	TRBV6-2/TRBV6-3	TRBJ1-4	TGTGCCAGCAGTTACTACAAGTCGGGGGTTGTTGAAAAACTGTTTTTT	CASSYYKSGVVEKLFF
NA	TRBD2	TRBV11-2	TRBJ2-7	TGTGCCAGCAGCCTGACTAGCGGAGGCTCCTACGAGCAGTACTTC	CASSLTSGGSYEQYF
NA	NA	TRBV20-1	TRBJ2-3	TGCAGTGCTAGTCCTCCTCGCACAGATACGCAGTATTTT	CSASPPRTDTQYF
NA	NA	TRBV28	TRBJ2-3	TGTGCCAGCAGCCCCGCGGGCGGGGCGACTAGCACAGATACGCAGTATTTT	CASSPAGGATSTDTQYF
NA	NA	TRBV11-3	TRBJ2-1	TGTGCCAGCAGCTTAGATGGGGCAGGGTCCTACAATGAGCAGTTCTTC	CASSLDGAGSYNEQFF
few	TRBD1	TRBV6-5	TRBJ1-2	TGTGCCAGCAGAACAACAGGGGGGACCAACTATGGCTACACCTTC	CASRTTGGTNYGYTF
NA	NA	TRBV5-1	TRBJ1-2	TGCGCCAGCAGCTTGGGCAGGGGACTAGCTAACTATGGCTACACCTTC	CASSLGRGLANYGYTF
NA	TRBD2	TRBV9	TRBJ2-3	TGTGCCAGCAGCCTAACTAGCGGTCAGAGTTCAGATACGCAGTATTTT	CASSLTSGQSSDTQYF
once	NA	TRBV6-6	TRBJ1-1	TGTGCCAGCAGTGACCTCGAGGTGGAGGCTTTCTTT	CASSDLEVEAFF
NA	NA	TRBV9	TRBJ1-2	TGTGCCAGCAGTCTGGGGGCGAGTGGGGACTATGGCTACACCTTC	CASSLGASGDYGYTF
once	NA	TRBV2	TRBJ2-7	TGTGCCAGCAGTGAGGTCGCCCAGGCCGCCTACGAGCAGTACTTC	CASSEVAQAAYEQYF
NA	NA	TRBV11-2	TRBJ1-4	TGTGCCAGCAGCTTAGGACACCAAATTGAAAAACTGTTTTTT	CASSLGHQIEKLFF
NA	TRBD1	TRBV11-3	TRBJ2-7	TGTGCCAGCAGCTTCGGACAGGGGGCAGGCGAGCAGTACTTC	CASSFGQGAGEQYF
once	NA	TRBV11-3	TRBJ2-7	TGTGCCAGCAGCCAGTCTTCCGAGCAGTACTTC	CASSQSSEQYF
NA	NA	TRBV7-2	TRBJ1-5	TGTGCCAGCAGCTCTGGACAGTTGAGTCAGCCCCAGCATTTT	CASSSGQLSQPQHF
NA	NA	TRBV11-2	TRBJ1-1	TGTGCCAGCAGCTTAGATTTAGTAAACCCTGAAGCTTTCTTT	CASSLDLVNPEAFF
NA	NA	TRBV21-1	TRBJ2-7	TGTGCCAGCAGCGCGGGACCGGGACAGGGCTTCCACGAGCAGTACTTC	CASSAGPGQGFHEQYF
NA	NA	TRBV6-5	TRBJ1-3	TGTGCCAGCAGTTACGCCTACAGCTCTGGAAACACCATATATTTT	CASSYAYSSGNTIYF